This entry lists 9 T cell receptor beta chains sequenced from one sample in a study of molecular identifiers for immune sequencing clone quantification. MiXCR, applied by TCRdb to the PCR reads, yields one record per CDR3 protein. Counted here are 70,000 to 95,000 distinct CDR3 sequences, under 20% occurring once; the ten biggest clones make up around 0.8%. The sample comprised naive CD8+ T cells from blood, with Jurkat cell RNA spiked in. Indicated subset: FACS-sorted CD8+CD4-CCR7+CD45RA+ naive T cells. The receptors were sampled from a human donor in good health. Some libraries in this study had Jurkat cell RNA spiked in.

There are many counts of this clonotype. The rearrangement uses TRBV7-9 and TRBJ1-5, with D maybe TRBD1 (5 bases). Trimming cost V 5 bases and J 6 bases, with 14 bases left between them. The CDR3 totals 14 residues. CDR1 is SEHNR, CDR2 FQNEAQ, per germline (reference sequence). Here the CDR3 DNA reads TGTGCCAGCAGCCAAGGTGGGGGGTCTCAGCCCCAGCATTTT. As protein: CASSQGGGSQPQHF.

This clonotype has more than one count but fewer than ten. Mismatch with germline at one junction end may stem from a read error. The rearrangement uses TRBV20-1 and TRBJ2-7; D perhaps matches TRBD2 (6 bases). The CDR3 contains 18 residues. Germline CDR1 and CDR2: DFQATT and SNEGSKA (reference sequence). CDR3 sequence reads: CSARDLGLSEGTSYEQYF. CDR3 in DNA: TGCAGTGCTAGAGATCTGGGGTTGTCGGAGGGGACGTCGTACGAGCAGTACTTT.

This clonotype was counted ten times or more. This chain links TRBV27 with TRBJ2-1, with 11 bases matching TRBD1. The CDR3 loop spans 17 amino acids. V shed 3 bases, J shed 3 bases, and the junction held 7 bases outside the gene matches. Looked up from germline, CDR1 is MNHEY and CDR2 is SMNVEV (reference sequence). CDR3 DNA sequence: TGTGCCAGCAGTTTGGACCGGGACAGGGGGGTCTACAATGAGCAGTTCTTC. It encodes CASSLDRDRGVYNEQFF.

This clonotype was detected a few times. This chain connects TRBV10-3 to TRBJ2-1, with D possibly TRBD2 on 5 matching bases. Germline CDR1 reads ENHRY; CDR2 reads SYGVKD. Trimming removed 5 bases from V and 0 bases from J, with 11 bases in between. The CDR3 is 15 amino acids. The CDR3 is CAISLDSSSYNEQFF. In DNA form, the CDR3 reads TGTGCCATCAGTTTGGACTCTAGCTCCTACAATGAGCAGTTCTTC.

In this sample, this clonotype turned up many times. The V gene is TRBV7-6, the J gene TRBJ2-3; 9 positions match TRBD2. Germline CDR1 and CDR2: SGHVS and FNYEAQ. There are 18 residues in the CDR3. V was pared by 0 bases and J by 4 bases, with 11 bases of the junction left unmatched. The CDR3 DNA reads TGTGCCAGCAGCTTAGCTCCCGGGACTAGCCTGAGCCCAGATACGCAGTATTTT. Its protein product is CASSLAPGTSLSPDTQYF.

V and J are TRBV10-2 and TRBJ2-7; no reliable D call. The V end lost 3 bases, the J end lost 4 bases, and 10 bases lay between the germline ends. This CDR3 is 13 amino acids long. Germline V gene data show CDR1 as WSHSY and CDR2 as SAAADI. In DNA, the CDR3 is TGCGCCAGCAGTGACTCCCAACTTTACGAGCAGTACTTC. This codes for CASSDSQLYEQYF.

This clonotype showed up many times. V gene TRBV2 combines with J gene TRBJ1-6, with TRBD1 matching over 9 bases. The ends lost 0 bases at V and 6 bases at J; junction bases unmatched: 9. This CDR3 is 18 amino acids long. Germline CDR1 SNHLY, CDR2 FYNNEI. The CDR3 DNA reads as TGTGCCAGCAGTGAAGCTCCTTGGGACAGGGAGGCTAATTCACCCCTCCACTTT. Its protein product is CASSEAPWDREANSPLHF.

This clonotype was seen repeatedly, ten times or more. The CDR3 spells CASTVSSHYGYTF. The CDR3 DNA sequence: TGTGCCAGCACCGTCAGTAGTCACTATGGCTACACCTTC. This rearrangement joins TRBV12-3 or TRBV12-4 to TRBJ1-2; no clear D. This CDR3 has 13 amino acids. V was pared by 7 bases and J by 3 bases, with 12 bases between.

This clonotype was recorded many times. This chain joins TRBV27 and TRBJ2-7, with no clear D. Trimming left V 8 bases short and J 2 bases short, with 13 bases between. Germline lookup yields CDR1 MNHEY and CDR2 SMNVEV (reference sequence). The CDR3 length is 13 residues. Here the CDR3 DNA reads TGTGCCAGCGCCCCTGGCCGCGCCTACGAGCAGTACTTC. Protein: CASAPGRAYEQYF.